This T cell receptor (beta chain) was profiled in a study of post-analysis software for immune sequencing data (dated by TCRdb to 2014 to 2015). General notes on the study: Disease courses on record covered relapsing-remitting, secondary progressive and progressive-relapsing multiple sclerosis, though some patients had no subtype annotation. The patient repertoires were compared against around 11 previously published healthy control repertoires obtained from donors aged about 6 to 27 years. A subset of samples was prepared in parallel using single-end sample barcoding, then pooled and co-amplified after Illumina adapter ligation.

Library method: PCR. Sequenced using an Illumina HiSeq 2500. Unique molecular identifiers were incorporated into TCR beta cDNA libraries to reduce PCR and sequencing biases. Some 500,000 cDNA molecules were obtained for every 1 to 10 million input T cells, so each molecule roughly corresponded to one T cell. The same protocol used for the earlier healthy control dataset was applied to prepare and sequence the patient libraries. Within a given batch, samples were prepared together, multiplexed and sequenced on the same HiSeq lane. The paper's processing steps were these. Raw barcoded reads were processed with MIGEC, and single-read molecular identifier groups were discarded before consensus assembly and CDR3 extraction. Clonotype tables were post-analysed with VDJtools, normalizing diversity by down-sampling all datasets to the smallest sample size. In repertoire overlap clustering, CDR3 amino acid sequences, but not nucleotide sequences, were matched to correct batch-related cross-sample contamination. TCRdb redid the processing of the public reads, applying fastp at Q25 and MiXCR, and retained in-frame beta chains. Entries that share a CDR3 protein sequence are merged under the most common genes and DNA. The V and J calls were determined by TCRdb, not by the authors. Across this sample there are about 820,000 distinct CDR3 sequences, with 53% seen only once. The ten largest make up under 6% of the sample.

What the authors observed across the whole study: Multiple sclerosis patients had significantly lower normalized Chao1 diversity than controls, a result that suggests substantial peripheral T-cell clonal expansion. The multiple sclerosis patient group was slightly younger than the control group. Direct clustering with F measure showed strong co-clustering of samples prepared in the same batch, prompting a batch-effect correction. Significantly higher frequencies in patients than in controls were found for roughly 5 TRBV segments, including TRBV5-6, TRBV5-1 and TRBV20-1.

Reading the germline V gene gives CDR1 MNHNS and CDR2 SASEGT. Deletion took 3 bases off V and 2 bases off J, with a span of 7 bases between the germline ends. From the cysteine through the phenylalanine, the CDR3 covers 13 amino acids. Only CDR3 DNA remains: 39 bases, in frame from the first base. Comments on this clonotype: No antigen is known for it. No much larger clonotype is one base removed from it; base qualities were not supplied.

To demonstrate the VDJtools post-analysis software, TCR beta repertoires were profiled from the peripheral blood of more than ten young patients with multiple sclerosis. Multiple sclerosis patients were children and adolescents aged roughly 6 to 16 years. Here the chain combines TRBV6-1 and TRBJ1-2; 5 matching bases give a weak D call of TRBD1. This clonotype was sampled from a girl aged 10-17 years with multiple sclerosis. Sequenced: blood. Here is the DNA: TGTGCCAGCAGTGAGCAGGGAAACTATGGCTACACCTTC. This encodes CASSEQGNYGYTF.